Sequencing of this T cell receptor beta chain was carried out in a study of T cells in Graves' hyperthyroidism and ophthalmopathy. A lack of ophthalmopathy progression within 18 months defined stable Graves' hyperthyroidism. Investigators excluded patients with uncontrolled infection, other autoimmune disease, pregnancy or lactation. The CDR3 regions of TCR beta were amplified from RNA transcripts. The HTBI primer set was used in a first-round RT-PCR of the TCR CDR3. TCRdb re-called the multiplex PCR reads through MiXCR, storing one row per CDR3 protein. Altogether 750,000 to 950,000 distinct CDR3 sequences are present, about 38% being singletons, with the ten largest covering approximately 10%. This sequence was found in a man aged 18 to 30 with Graves' hyperthyroidism. Sequences were obtained from blood.

CDR3 amino acids: CASSPARGAGNEKLFF. The CDR3 coding sequence is TGTGCCAGCAGCCCCGCTCGTGGGGCGGGAAATGAAAAACTGTTTTTT. The chain joins TRBV9 to TRBJ1-4, with D possibly matching TRBD1 (5 bases). Germline V CDR1 and CDR2: SGDLS, YYNGEE. The CDR3 totals 16 residues. Trimming shortened V by 4 bases and J by 5 bases, and 18 bases separated the two germline ends.